This TCR beta chain was captured in a study of blood T cell repertoires in COVID-19. Researchers sorted participants into cohorts using their self-reported clinical history. Cohort 3 recovery required two negative PCRs, clearance, or symptom resolution. Sequencing was performed with immunoSEQ multiplex PCR; in TCRdb, only in-frame clones are kept and a portion is missing. The sample lists 400,000 to 450,000 clones, around 87% seen once, with approximately 1.2% in the top ten. This clone was seen a single time. The receptor was derived from a man aged 25-45 years who had recovered from COVID-19. Sequencing input: PBMCs or T cells enriched from blood (not recorded which).

The CDR3 region has the DNA TGTGCCAGCTCACCAGGGGCTGCGAACACTGAAGCTTTCTTT. Encoded protein: CASSPGAANTEAFF. V usage is TRBV18 and J usage is TRBJ1-1; D perhaps matches TRBD1 (5 bases). Trimming shortened V by 2 bases and J by 1 base, and 8 bases separated the two germline ends. The CDR3 covers 14 residues. CDR1 and CDR2 from the germline V gene are KGHSH and LQKENI.